The 26 T cell receptor beta chains in this list originate from one sample, sequenced in a study of blood T cell repertoires in COVID-19. TCRdb's table, derived via immunoSEQ multiplex PCR, lists solely in-frame clones and lacks some. The sample contains under 350,000 clones, 65% to 90% of which appear only once. Specimen: PBMCs or T cells enriched from blood (not recorded which). These receptor sequences come from a woman in her thirties or forties with acute COVID-19.

The V gene is TRBV5-1, the J gene TRBJ2-3; no clear D gene. Trimming cost V 0 bases and J 4 bases, with 9 bases left between them. Germline values: CDR1 SGHRS, CDR2 YFSETQ. This CDR3 is 14 amino acids long. The CDR3 sequence is CASSLDTNADTQYF. CDR3 nucleotide sequence: TGCGCCAGCAGCTTGGACACGAACGCAGATACGCAGTATTTT.

The V gene is TRBV18, the J gene TRBJ1-5; the match to TRBD1 covers 7 bases. CDR1 is KGHSH and CDR2 is LQKENI in the germline V gene. Unmatched junction bases numbered 1, after V lost 1 base and J lost 1 base. The CDR3 is made up of 15 amino acids. The CDR3, as DNA: TGTGCCAGCTCACCACAACAGGGGAGCAATCAGCCCCAGCATTTT. This sequence encodes CASSPQQGSNQPQHF.

The chain carries TRBV19 and TRBJ1-1, with D unresolved. Germline V gene lookup returns CDR1 LNHDA and CDR2 SQIVND (reference sequence). The V gene lost 3 bases and the J gene lost 4 bases, with 12 bases spanning the gap. The CDR3 runs to 14 residues. CDR3 DNA sequence: TGTGCCAGTAGTATGTCCCAACAAAGCACTGAAGCTTTCTTT. This codes for CASSMSQQSTEAFF.

The rearrangement links TRBV2 to TRBJ1-1; D is ambiguous. Germline values: CDR1 SNHLY, CDR2 FYNNEI. This CDR3 contains 12 residues. V was clipped by 7 bases and J by 1 base, with 7 bases between them. CDR3 sequence: CASNRENTEAFF. CDR3 coding DNA: TGTGCCAGCAATCGAGAGAACACTGAAGCTTTCTTT.

V is TRBV4-3 and J is TRBJ2-3, with 8 bases fitting TRBD2. CDR1 is LGHNA and CDR2 is YSLEER in the germline V gene. The CDR3 length is 16 residues. V was clipped by 0 bases and J by 5 bases; unmatched bases: 7. CDR3 sequence: CASSQDRLAGGDTQYF. CDR3 in DNA: TGCGCCAGCAGCCAAGATCGCCTCGCGGGGGGAGATACGCAGTATTTT.

This chain links TRBV7-9 with TRBJ1-5, with 9 bases lining up with TRBD1. This CDR3 spans 17 amino acids. The germline gives CDR1 SEHNR, CDR2 FQNEAQ (reference sequence). J gave up 6 bases and V 0 bases, and 9 bases lay outside the gene matches. The CDR3 reads CASSLAGLDRGTQPQHF. The CDR3 region has the DNA TGTGCCAGCAGCTTAGCAGGGCTTGACAGGGGGACTCAGCCCCAGCATTTT.

V gene TRBV29-1 combines with J gene TRBJ2-3, with unresolved D. The V gene's germline CDR1 is SQVTM and CDR2 ANQGSEA. V lost 4 bases and J 2 bases, leaving 19 bases between the germline ends. This CDR3 has 16 amino acids. The CDR3 here is CSVGFRQVTVTDTQYF. The CDR3 region has the DNA TGCAGCGTTGGATTCCGGCAGGTAACCGTCACAGATACGCAGTATTTT.

The chain has TRBV5-6 and TRBJ2-7, with 7 bases fitting TRBD2. The CDR3 extends over 16 amino acids. J gave up 5 bases and V 0 bases, and 11 bases lay outside the gene matches. CDR1 SGHDT and CDR2 YYEEEE come from the germline V gene. This CDR3 reads CASSLVRREYPHEQYF. Here the CDR3 DNA reads TGTGCCAGCAGCTTGGTGAGGCGGGAGTACCCCCACGAGCAGTACTTC. Complete variable domain (other parts from reference TRBV5-6 and TRBJ2-7): DAGVTQSPTHLIKTRGQQVTLRCSPKSGHDTVSWYQQALGQGPQFIFQYYEEEERQRGNFPDRFSGHQFPNYSSELNVNALLLGDSALYLCASSLVRREYPHEQYFGPGTRLTVT.

This chain links TRBV12-3 or TRBV12-4 with TRBJ1-2; 7 bases are shared with TRBD1. The CDR3 consists of 13 residues. V shed 5 bases, J shed 2 bases, and the junction held 2 bases outside the gene matches. The CDR3 DNA sequence: TGTGCCAGCAGTATGACAGGGAACTATGGCTACACCTTC. Amino acid sequence: CASSMTGNYGYTF.

The CDR3: CAISPAGLGQPQHF. The CDR3 DNA sequence: TGTGCCATCAGTCCTGCAGGGTTAGGCCAGCCCCAGCATTTT. This chain uses TRBV10-3 with TRBJ1-5; possibly TRBD1 for D (5 bases). The length of the CDR3 is 14 residues. CDR1 ENHRY and CDR2 SYGVKD come from the germline V gene. Trimming shortened V by 5 bases and J by 7 bases, and 15 bases separated the two germline ends.

The chain uses TRBV5-1 and TRBJ2-2; 7 nucleotides match TRBD1. The CDR3 loop spans 18 amino acids. V gave up 3 bases and J gave up 3 bases; unmatched junction bases: 14. Germline CDR1 reads SGHRS; CDR2 reads YFSETQ. The CDR3 here is CASSWATGKRGDTGELFF. The CDR3 DNA is TGCGCCAGCAGCTGGGCGACAGGGAAAAGGGGTGACACCGGGGAGCTGTTTTTT.

This chain uses TRBV28 with TRBJ1-2; D not certain. Germline V gene sequence: CDR1 MDHEN, CDR2 SYDVKM. The CDR3 is 14 amino acids. V was cut by 3 bases and J by 8 bases, with 16 bases left in between. The CDR3 nucleotides read TGTGCCAGCAGTTTCCCGAGAGATCCTCGGGGCTACACCTTC. It encodes CASSFPRDPRGYTF.

Concerning this clone: Other nucleotide sequences from this sample produce the same CDR3. The J gene is TRBJ1-2, the V gene TRBV6-5; TRBD1 matches 8 bases. The CDR3 loop spans 14 amino acids. With V trimmed by 2 bases and J by 5 bases, 4 bases remained unmatched. Germline V CDR1 and CDR2: MNHEY, SVGAGI. The CDR3 sequence: CASSYQGAGYGYTF. The CDR3 coding sequence is TGTGCCAGCAGTTACCAGGGGGCTGGGTATGGCTACACCTTC.

This clone has a single count. The CDR3: CASSFGRGSDQYF. Written as DNA, the CDR3 is TGTGCCAGCAGCTTTGGCAGGGGATCTGATCAGTACTTC. This sequence joins TRBV7-9 and TRBJ2-7, with D tentatively TRBD1 (6 bases). V gave up 3 bases and J gave up 10 bases, with 16 bases separating them. From germline, CDR1 is SEHNR and CDR2 FQNEAQ (reference sequence). This CDR3 comprises 13 residues.

On this clone: Other nucleotide sequences from this sample produce the same CDR3. The chain recombines TRBV18 with TRBJ2-7; D uncertain. The CDR3 runs 14 residues. V lost 0 bases, J lost 0 bases, and 6 bases lay in between. From germline, CDR1 is KGHSH and CDR2 LQKENI. The CDR3 region is CASSPPSNSYEQYF. In DNA, the CDR3 is TGTGCCAGCTCACCACCGTCCAACTCCTACGAGCAGTACTTC.

The chain has TRBV6-5 and TRBJ1-5; D may be TRBD1 (5 bases). Trimming took 6 bases from V and 4 from J, leaving 16 bases between them. Per germline, CDR1 MNHEY and CDR2 SVGAGI. The CDR3 length is 15 residues. In DNA form, the CDR3 reads TGTGCCAGCAGGAGGGCGGCGGGGGGAAATCAGCCCCAGCATTTT. This sequence encodes CASRRAAGGNQPQHF.

This clone was counted once. The chain carries TRBV5-1 and TRBJ2-1, with TRBD2 identical over 8 bases. Germline V CDR1 and CDR2: SGHRS, YFSETQ. Trimming took 4 bases from V and 4 from J; bases not matched to a gene: 10. The CDR3 spans 16 residues. The CDR3 DNA reads TGCGCCAGCAGCAGCGGGGGAGGGGGACCATACAATGAGCAGTTCTTC. This gives the protein CASSSGGGGPYNEQFF. The complete variable domain, with remaining parts taken from reference TRBV5-1 and TRBJ2-1, reads KAGVTQTPRYLIKTRGQQVTLSCSPISGHRSVSWYQQTPGQGLQFLFEYFSETQRNKGNFPGRFSGRQFSNSRSEMNVSTLELGDSALYLCASSSGGGGPYNEQFFGPGTRLTVL.

V gene TRBV5-1 combines with J gene TRBJ2-1; 10 nucleotides match TRBD2. Germline CDR1 and CDR2: SGHRS and YFSETQ. The CDR3 consists of 17 residues. The J segment lost 0 bases and the V segment lost 0 bases, leaving 3 bases of the junction unmatched. The CDR3 spells CASSLEASGSSYNEQFF. The CDR3 DNA reads as TGCGCCAGCAGCTTGGAGGCTAGCGGGAGCTCCTACAATGAGCAGTTCTTC.

Written as DNA, the CDR3 is TGTGCCAGCAGCCAAGGGGCCCCGGTCGGACAGCCCCAGCATTTT. Residues: CASSQGAPVGQPQHF. The V call is TRBV3-1 (or the pseudogene TRBV3-2), the J call TRBJ1-5, with D unclear. V shed 1 base and J shed 7 bases, with 14 bases lying between them. The CDR3 consists of 15 residues. The germline CDR1 and CDR2 sequences are LGHDT and YNNKEL (reference sequence).

The chain links TRBV7-2 to TRBJ1-5; possibly TRBD1 for D (5 bases). The CDR3 contains 15 residues. Trimming removed 5 bases from V and 2 bases from J, with 13 bases in between. Germline assignment: CDR1 SGHTA and CDR2 FQGNSA. The CDR3 here is CASSPDRTGNQPQHF. Written as DNA, the CDR3 is TGTGCCAGCAGCCCCGACAGAACGGGCAATCAGCCCCAGCATTTT.

The V and J genes are TRBV7-9 and TRBJ2-7, with a possible D match to TRBD2 (6 bases). Germline lookup yields CDR1 SEHNR and CDR2 FQNEAQ (reference sequence). The CDR3 sequence is 12 residues long. Trimming stripped 3 bases from V and 7 bases from J, with 10 bases between. The DNA of the CDR3 is TGTGCCAGCAGCTTCGCGGGGAGGGAGCAGTACTTC. Translating gives CASSFAGREQYF.

The V call is TRBV2, the J call TRBJ1-3; maybe TRBD1 (5 bases). V lost 11 bases to trimming and J lost 0 bases, with 11 bases between them. Germline V gene sequence: CDR1 SNHLY, CDR2 FYNNEI. The length of the CDR3 is 13 residues. The CDR3 DNA reads as TGTGCCGGACAACGGTACTCTGGAAACACCATATATTTT. Its translation: CAGQRYSGNTIYF.

The chain carries TRBV7-6 and TRBJ2-7; TRBD1 matches at 7 bases. The CDR3 has 19 residues. CDR1 and CDR2 (germline): SGHVS, FNYEAQ. J gave up 0 bases and V 5 bases, and 19 bases lay outside the gene matches. In nucleotides, the CDR3 is TGTGCCAGCAGCCCGCGGTTGGCCCTGGGACAGCGAAGCTCCTACGAGCAGTACTTC. This codes for CASSPRLALGQRSSYEQYF.

This clone was found once. The V call is TRBV7-2, the J call TRBJ2-2, with D hard to call. Trimming shortened V by 1 base and J by 1 base, and 7 bases separated the two germline ends. This CDR3 has 15 amino acids. Germline V gene data show CDR1 as SGHTA and CDR2 as FQGNSA. The CDR3 loop reads CASSLGPGNTGELFF. The DNA of the CDR3 is TGTGCCAGCAGCTTAGGCCCAGGGAACACCGGGGAGCTGTTTTTT.

This clone occurred a few times. The CDR3, as DNA: TGCGCCAGCAGCCAGCTGATCCACTCCGGGGAGCTGTTTTTT. It codes for CASSQLIHSGELFF. The chain joins TRBV4-3 to TRBJ2-2; D unclear. CDR3 length equals 14 residues. Trimming removed 3 bases at V and 6 bases at J, with 11 bases between. Per the germline V gene, CDR1 is LGHNA and CDR2 is YSLEER.

The V call is TRBV24-1, the J call TRBJ2-2; TRBD2 might be the D (6 bases). From germline, CDR1 is KGHDR and CDR2 SFDVKD. The CDR3 covers 14 residues. The V gene lost 5 bases and the J gene lost 2 bases, with 8 bases spanning the gap. The CDR3 nucleotides read TGTGCCACCAGTGGCGGGGTAAACACCGGGGAGCTGTTTTTT. This encodes CATSGGVNTGELFF.